This T cell receptor beta chain was sequenced during a study of CD8 T cells in Susac syndrome. Overall study: The Susac syndrome patients were therapy-naive, on corticosteroids, or on intravenous immunoglobulin alone at blood draw.

cDNA came from approximately 0.5 to 1 ug RNA primed by random hexamers. MiXCR, run by TCRdb on the immunoSEQ multiplex PCR reads, gives a single entry per CDR3 protein. This repertoire shows some 97,000 distinct CDR3 sequences, 95% found once; its top ten account for 0.3%. The germline gives CDR1 DFQATT, CDR2 SNEGSKA (reference sequence). V lost 2 bases to trimming and J lost 5 bases; unmatched junction nucleotides: 9. This CDR3 has 15 amino acids. This receptor was obtained from a human donor with Susac syndrome. The sequencing input was CD8+ T cells from PBMCs. V usage is TRBV20-1 and J usage is TRBJ2-5, with 9 bases identical to TRBD1. CDR3 DNA: TGCAGTGCTAGATCCGGGGACAGGGTGGCGGAGACCCAGTACTTC. It translates to CSARSGDRVAETQYF.